This T cell receptor (beta chain) was sequenced in a study of technical replicates of blood from a few donors. Here immunoSEQ multiplex PCR was the method, and the copy in TCRdb shows in-frame clones only, minus some. Among tens of thousands of clones listed, 95% to 96% were seen once. This CDR3 comprises 15 residues. Germline assignment: CDR1 SGHVS and CDR2 FQNEAQ. V shed 1 base and J shed 0 bases, with 9 bases lying between them. The clonotype was recovered from a human donor in good health. V usage is TRBV7-8 and J usage is TRBJ2-5, with no clear D. Sample: T cells isolated from PBMCs. This CDR3 is CASSLVAEYQETQYF. The CDR3 DNA sequence: TGTGCCAGCAGCTTAGTAGCAGAGTACCAAGAGACCCAGTACTTC.